The 28 T cell receptor beta chains below all came from one sample that was sequenced in a study of OX40 agonist ivuxolimab in advanced cancers. Libraries were prepared by immunoSEQ multiplex PCR; TCRdb keeps only in-frame clonotypes and omits some of them. The sample has under 90,000 clones; 85% to 90% are singletons. Material: CD4+ or CD8+ T cells sorted from blood, obtained in a trial of the OX40 agonist ivuxolimab. The receptors originated from an adult with an advanced solid tumor such as melanoma, head and neck, liver or kidney cancer.

The V and J genes are TRBV12-5 and TRBJ2-2; the D call may be TRBD1 or TRBD2 (5 bases each). Germline V gene sequence: CDR1 LGHNT, CDR2 FRNRAP. V shed 1 base and J shed 6 bases, with 9 bases lying between them. The CDR3 totals 14 residues. This chain's CDR3 is CASGLGRGPGELFF. CDR3 nucleotide sequence: TGTGCTAGTGGTTTGGGACGGGGCCCCGGGGAGCTGTTTTTT.

The genes are TRBV10-3 and TRBJ2-7, with D tentatively TRBD1 or TRBD2 (5 bases each). Germline V gene sequence: CDR1 ENHRY, CDR2 SYGVKD. CDR3 size: 13 residues. V lost 10 bases, J lost 3 bases, and 16 bases lay in between. The CDR3 loop is CASTGTDNYEQYF. The CDR3 DNA reads TGTGCCAGTACCGGGACGGATAACTACGAGCAGTACTTC.

J is TRBJ1-1 and V is TRBV18, with no clear D. This CDR3 spans 14 amino acids. Germline-derived CDR1 and CDR2 are KGHSH and LQKENI. The V end was cut by 2 bases, the J end by 1 base, with 8 bases between. The CDR3 coding sequence is TGTGCCAGCTCACCAAAAGAAGGGAACACTGAAGCTTTCTTT. Translating it yields CASSPKEGNTEAFF. Together with reference TRBV18 and TRBJ1-1, the CDR3 gives the full variable domain: NAGVMQNPRHLVRRRGQEARLRCSPMKGHSHVYWYRQLPEEGLKFMVYLQKENIIDESGMPKERFSAEFPKEGPSILRIQQVVRGDSAAYFCASSPKEGNTEAFFGQGTRLTVV.

The rearrangement links TRBV2 to TRBJ2-7; the D call may be TRBD1 or TRBD2 (5 bases each). The CDR3 consists of 16 residues. Trimming cost V 6 bases and J 1 base, with 19 bases left between them. Germline-derived CDR1 and CDR2 are SNHLY and FYNNEI. The CDR3 DNA is TGTGCCAGCAGAGTGTTTCCGGGGCCACCTTCCTACGAGCAGTACTTC. This codes for CASRVFPGPPSYEQYF.

The V and J genes are TRBV7-3 and TRBJ2-2, with TRBD1 as a possible D gene (5 bases). This CDR3 has 17 residues. From germline, CDR1 is SGHTA and CDR2 FQGTGA. V lost 5 bases and J 3 bases, leaving 19 bases between the germline ends. The CDR3 DNA follows: TGTGCCAGCAGCCCAAACCCCCAGACAGTCTACACCGGGGAGCTGTTTTTT. Its protein is CASSPNPQTVYTGELFF.

This clone is a singleton in its sample. The CDR3 region is CASSQELAGGIMAKNIQYF. CDR3 in DNA: TGCGCCAGCAGCCAAGAACTAGCGGGGGGGATAATGGCCAAAAACATTCAGTACTTC. The chain has TRBV4-3 and TRBJ2-4; TRBD2 aligns across 13 bases. The CDR3 loop spans 19 amino acids. Germline loops: CDR1 LGHNA, CDR2 YSLEER. The V gene end was trimmed by 0 bases and the J gene end by 1 base; junction bases not matched to a gene: 6.

The gene calls are TRBV9 and TRBJ2-1; D possibly corresponds to TRBD2 (5 bases). The CDR3 has 13 residues. V was cut by 0 bases and J by 8 bases, with 9 bases left in between. The germline V gene encodes CDR1 SGDLS and CDR2 YYNGEE. As DNA, the CDR3 is TGTGCCAGCAGCGTAGGGACTGTGGATGAGCAGTTCTTC. This gives the protein CASSVGTVDEQFF.

The chain couples TRBV19 to TRBJ2-7, with 9 bases identical to TRBD2. J lost 3 bases, V lost 5 bases, and 5 bases had no gene match. This CDR3 contains 14 residues. Germline values: CDR1 LNHDA, CDR2 SQIVND (reference sequence). The CDR3 DNA follows: TGTGCCAGTAGTCGGACTAGCGCCTTCTACGAGCAGTACTTC. Translating gives CASSRTSAFYEQYF.

The table lists this clone with a count of one. V is TRBV6-5 and J is TRBJ1-5, with 7 bases fitting TRBD1. The trim removed 6 bases at V and 3 bases at J, leaving 8 bases unmatched. Germline CDR1 and CDR2: MNHEY and SVGAGI. The CDR3 contains 15 residues. The CDR3 DNA is TGTGCCAGCAGACCTACAGGGGCGAACAATCAGCCCCAGCATTTT. Residues: CASRPTGANNQPQHF.

This sequence joins TRBV27 and TRBJ1-6; D might be TRBD1 (5 bases). Germline CDR1 MNHEY, CDR2 SMNVEV (reference sequence). Trimming shortened V by 3 bases and J by 8 bases, and 14 bases separated the two germline ends. This CDR3 is 15 amino acids long. This CDR3 is CASSLRGLPDSPLHF. As DNA, the CDR3 is TGTGCCAGCAGTTTGCGGGGACTCCCTGATTCACCCCTCCACTTT.

The chain joins TRBV27 to TRBJ1-1; no firm D call. The CDR3 length is 12 residues. Trimming took 5 bases from V and 6 from J, leaving 10 bases between them. Germline CDR1 is MNHEY and CDR2 is SMNVEV (reference sequence). DNA for the CDR3: TGTGCCAGCAGTACCCGTTACGCTGAAGCTTTCTTT. As protein: CASSTRYAEAFF.

V usage is TRBV15 and J usage is TRBJ2-6; the D is unclear. The CDR3 loop spans 16 amino acids. Trimming removed 0 bases at V and 1 base at J, with 7 bases between. Germline values: CDR1 LNHNV, CDR2 YYDKDF (reference sequence). CDR3 sequence: CATSREIESGANVLTF. The CDR3 region has the DNA TGTGCCACCAGCAGAGAAATCGAATCTGGGGCCAACGTCCTGACTTTC.

The genes are TRBV6-5 and TRBJ1-5; no definite D call. The CDR3 runs to 13 residues. Trimming pared 2 bases from V and 5 bases from J, leaving 7 bases between. The germline CDR1 and CDR2 sequences are MNHEY and SVGAGI. For the CDR3, the DNA is TGTGCCAGCAGTTACAGGACTGATCAGCCCCAGCATTTT. Residues: CASSYRTDQPQHF.

This chain uses TRBV7-2 with TRBJ1-6; 9 nucleotides agree with TRBD1. The CDR3 loop spans 15 amino acids. The ends lost 6 bases at V and 15 bases at J; junction bases unmatched: 15. CDR1 SGHTA and CDR2 FQGNSA come from the germline V gene. The CDR3 DNA is TGTGCCAGCAGAAGGCCGACAGGGGGTATGGTGGACCTCCACTTT. Protein sequence: CASRRPTGGMVDLHF.

A few counts support this clone. This CDR3 reads CAWIGQGNSPLHF. The CDR3 DNA reads TGTGCCTGGATAGGACAGGGTAATTCACCCCTCCACTTT. This chain links TRBV30 with TRBJ1-6, with 8 bases aligning to TRBD1. The CDR3 has 13 residues. Looked up from germline, CDR1 is GTSNPN and CDR2 is SVGIG (reference sequence). V dropped 4 bases and J dropped 6; count of bases not matched to a gene: 2. Filled out from reference TRBV30 and TRBJ1-6, the complete variable domain reads SQTIHQWPATLVQPVGSPLSLECTVEGTSNPNLYWYRQAAGRGLQLLFYSVGIGQISSEVPQNLSASRPQDRQFILSSKKLLLSDSGFYLCAWIGQGNSPLHFGNGTRLTVT.

This sequence joins TRBV4-1 and TRBJ2-7, with no clear D. Trimming removed 3 bases from V and 1 base from J, with 19 bases in between. This CDR3 spans 17 amino acids. CDR1 and CDR2 (germline): MGHRA, YSYEKL. The DNA for the CDR3 is TGCGCCAGCAGCCACAATGGTCGGATCGAGCAATCCTACGAGCAGTACTTC. This codes for CASSHNGRIEQSYEQYF.

The chain combines TRBV15 with TRBJ2-3; 12 bases map to TRBD2. The trim removed 5 bases at V and 3 bases at J, leaving 6 bases unmatched. Germline V lookup: CDR1 LNHNV, CDR2 YYDKDF (reference sequence). CDR3 length: 16 residues. The CDR3 DNA follows: TGTGCCACCAGCCGAACTAGCGGGGGGTTTACAGATACGCAGTATTTT. It is translated as CATSRTSGGFTDTQYF.

The chain joins TRBV5-1 to TRBJ2-7; D is possibly TRBD1 (6 bases). The CDR3 runs 13 residues. Germline assignment: CDR1 SGHRS and CDR2 YFSETQ. V was cut by 4 bases and J by 3 bases, with 11 bases left in between. This CDR3 reads CASSRTALYEQYF. For the CDR3, the DNA is TGCGCCAGCAGCCGGACAGCGCTCTACGAGCAGTACTTC.

The V gene is TRBV5-4, the J gene TRBJ2-7, with no clear D. The ends were cut back, 4 bases at V and 2 bases at J, with 13 bases in the middle. CDR3 length: 14 amino acids. Germline CDR1 reads SGHNT; CDR2 reads YYREEE (reference sequence). This CDR3 is CASSPGIGAYEQYF. The CDR3 DNA is TGTGCCAGCAGCCCGGGCATAGGAGCCTACGAGCAGTACTTC.

J is TRBJ2-7 and V is TRBV27; D uncertain. CDR1 is MNHEY, CDR2 SMNVEV, per germline (reference sequence). The CDR3 loop spans 15 amino acids. V lost 3 bases and J lost 2, with 14 bases in between. DNA of the CDR3: TGTGCCAGCAGTTTGGTTCCCAGAAGTACCTACGAGCAGTACTTC. This gives the protein CASSLVPRSTYEQYF.

CDR3 coding DNA: TGTGCCAGCAGCCAAGATCCGTGGGAGATCGGGGAGCTGTTTTTT. Its translation: CASSQDPWEIGELFF. The chain uses TRBV14 and TRBJ2-2, with D possibly matching TRBD2 (5 bases). In germline, CDR1 is SGHDN, CDR2 FVKESK. This CDR3 is 15 amino acids long. The V gene lost 0 bases and the J gene lost 7 bases, with 12 bases spanning the gap.

V and J are TRBV18 and TRBJ2-7; D possibly corresponds to TRBD1 (6 bases). Trimming pared 3 bases from V and 3 bases from J, leaving 18 bases between. CDR1 is KGHSH and CDR2 is LQKENI in the germline V gene. The CDR3 sequence is 16 residues long. The CDR3 sequence: CASSPIVQGMSYEQYF. The CDR3 DNA follows: TGTGCCAGCTCACCCATAGTACAGGGAATGAGCTACGAGCAGTACTTC.

This chain uses TRBV7-9 with TRBJ2-4; D not certain. Germline V gene lookup returns CDR1 SEHNR and CDR2 FQNEAQ (reference sequence). The CDR3 runs 13 residues. V was shortened by 5 bases and J by 7 bases, with 12 bases between the two germline ends. The CDR3 DNA reads TGTGCCAGCAGCCAAGATCAGGAGAACATTCAGTACTTC. It encodes CASSQDQENIQYF. The full variable domain, with the rest looked up from reference TRBV7-9 and TRBJ2-4, is DTGVSQNPRHKITKRGQNVTFRCDPISEHNRLYWYRQTLGQGPEFLTYFQNEAQLEKSRLLSDRFSAERPKGSFSTLEIQRTEQGDSAMYLCASSQDQENIQYFGAGTRLSVL.

The V call is TRBV29-1, the J call TRBJ2-1; maybe TRBD2 (6 bases). The V end lost 7 bases, the J end lost 5 bases, and 15 bases lay between the germline ends. The CDR3 covers 13 residues. CDR1 is SQVTM and CDR2 is ANQGSEA in the germline V gene. The CDR3 DNA follows: TGCAGCGCGAAACTGGGGGGACACAATGAGCAGTTCTTC. Amino acid sequence: CSAKLGGHNEQFF.

This sequence joins TRBV7-3 and TRBJ1-1, with no clear D. Trimming stripped 3 bases from V and 9 bases from J, with 8 bases between. Germline assignment: CDR1 SGHTA and CDR2 FQGTGA. The CDR3 spans 11 residues. This chain's CDR3 is CASSLTRQAFF. CDR3 bases: TGTGCCAGCAGCTTGACACGACAAGCTTTCTTT.

The chain links TRBV5-1 to TRBJ1-3, with a tentative D call TRBD1 (6 bases). This CDR3 spans 18 amino acids. The ends were cut back, 0 bases at V and 0 bases at J, with 16 bases in the middle. Germline values: CDR1 SGHRS, CDR2 YFSETQ. The CDR3 nucleotides read TGCGCCAGCAGCTTGGCCAACCTAGACAGGTCCTCTGGAAACACCATATATTTT. It translates to CASSLANLDRSSGNTIYF.

This clone was counted between two and nine times. The V call is TRBV7-6, the J call TRBJ2-7; D is unclear. V was clipped by 5 bases and J by 5 bases, with 10 bases between them. Germline V gene sequence: CDR1 SGHVS, CDR2 FNYEAQ. The CDR3 extends over 12 amino acids. Here the CDR3 reads CASSTRIHEQYF. The CDR3 DNA reads TGTGCCAGCAGCACCCGAATCCACGAGCAGTACTTC. Supplemented by reference TRBV7-6 and TRBJ2-7, the full variable domain reads GAGVSQSPRYKVTKRGQDVALRCDPISGHVSLYWYRQALGQGPEFLTYFNYEAQQDKSGLPNDRFSAERPEGSISTLTIQRTEQRDSAMYRCASSTRIHEQYFGPGTRLTVT.

There are a few counts of this clone. This chain uses TRBV28 with TRBJ1-1; 7 nucleotides line up with TRBD1. Germline V gives CDR1 MDHEN, CDR2 SYDVKM. Unmatched junction bases numbered 10, after V lost 2 bases and J lost 7 bases. CDR3 length: 15 residues. CDR3 DNA: TGTGCCAGCAGTTTAAATCCGGCAGGGGGATTTGAAGCTTTCTTT. Protein: CASSLNPAGGFEAFF.